What follows describes a single TCR beta chain. Residents of around 24 US areas, aged about 18 to 95 years, made up the participants. Losses at the gene ends were 4 bases for V and 2 bases for J; bases not matched to a gene: 8. The CDR3 sequence is 16 residues long. Germline CDR1 SGHRS, CDR2 YFSETQ. This sample is drawn from a study of blood T cell repertoires in COVID-19. Study background: T cells, B-cell-depleted T cells, or PBMCs supplied cDNA or gDNA.

As processed by the authors: Reference gene primer amplification gave estimated nucleated cell counts. Assay: immunoSEQ multiplex PCR; the TCRdb copy retains only in-frame clones and omits some. D and trimming were read from the DNA, whereas the V and J calls and clone size are those reported in that table. Of a few hundred thousand clones listed, around 81% were seen once; the top ten hold around 7%. This TCR derives from a woman between 40 and 50 years old with acute COVID-19. The chain joins TRBV5-1 to TRBJ2-3; 9 bases are a match to TRBD1. Sequencing was done on a sample of PBMCs or T cells enriched from blood (not recorded which). Written as DNA, the CDR3 is TGCGCCAGCAGCGACCGGGACAGGGTATTCACAGATACGCAGTATTTT. Translation gives CASSDRDRVFTDTQYF.